The next 2 T cell receptor beta chains were all read from a single sample in a study of T cell changes during pregnancy in multiple sclerosis. Generated by immunoSEQ multiplex PCR, the TCRdb table keeps only in-frame clones and is missing some. The sample yields 37,000 or so clones, 88% seen once. Sequencing used CD4+ T cells from peripheral blood mononuclear cells, obtained before pregnancy. Receptors were obtained from a female donor with multiple sclerosis, enrolled in a pregnancy study.

A few counts support this clone. The genes are TRBV18 and TRBJ2-7; unclear D gene. This CDR3 has 15 residues. The germline V gene has CDR1 KGHSH and CDR2 LQKENI. The V end lost 2 bases, the J end lost 2 bases, and 13 bases lay between the germline ends. The CDR3 loop reads CASSPGSGGPYEQYF. The DNA for the CDR3 is TGTGCCAGCTCACCAGGGTCGGGTGGCCCCTACGAGCAGTACTTC. The variable domain in full, completed from reference TRBV18 and TRBJ2-7, reads NAGVMQNPRHLVRRRGQEARLRCSPMKGHSHVYWYRQLPEEGLKFMVYLQKENIIDESGMPKERFSAEFPKEGPSILRIQQVVRGDSAAYFCASSPGSGGPYEQYFGPGTRLTVT.

Of note for this clone: This CDR3 is also generated by other DNA sequences in the sample. The J gene is TRBJ2-1, the V gene TRBV5-1; 7 bases are a match to TRBD2. The CDR3 covers 13 residues. V shed 0 bases, J shed 7 bases, and the junction held 1 base outside the gene matches. Germline V lookup: CDR1 SGHRS, CDR2 YFSETQ. This CDR3 reads CASSLGTRNEQFF. The CDR3 DNA reads as TGCGCCAGCAGCTTGGGGACTAGAAATGAGCAGTTCTTC.